This T cell receptor beta chain was profiled in a study of T-cell reconstitution after alpha-beta-depleted transplantation in children. Study observations and caveats: Reportedly, only several hundred clones from non-depleted graft cells drove alpha-beta T-cell counts at about two months.

V lost 1 base and J 13 bases, leaving 13 bases between the germline ends. The CDR3 has 12 residues. This clonotype was found many times. What it recognizes is unknown. A library of TCRbeta sequences, prepared with unique molecular identifiers, was generated. TCRdb redid the calling of the PCR reads with MiXCR, one entry per CDR3 protein. The repertoire includes around 450,000 distinct CDR3 sequences, about 10% of them detected once, and approximately 2% sits in the top ten. The sequence came from a child aged 2-15 years with inherited bone marrow failure, due to receive a stem cell transplant. Sequenced here: PBMCs, sampled before TCRalphabeta/CD19-depleted stem cell transplant. The J gene is TRBJ2-5, the V gene TRBV12-3 or TRBV12-4, with D possibly matching TRBD2 (6 bases). CDR3: CASSLEGDSPYF. The CDR3 region has the DNA TGTGCCAGCAGTTTAGAAGGGGACTCTCCGTACTTC.